One and the same sample provided the 9 T cell receptor beta chains below, sequenced in a study of cytomegalovirus exposure and HLA in healthy donors. It was with 60 Vbeta and 13 Jbeta primers that the PCR ran. The table came from immunoSEQ multiplex PCR; TCRdb's copy has only in-frame clones and leaves some out. The table gives fewer than 70,000 clones; the top ten clones make up around 5% of it. Source material: PBMCs. These receptors all come from a man aged 25 to 40 in good health and CMV-seropositive.

In DNA form, the CDR3 reads TGTGCCAGCAGCAGCGTCGCAACTAATGAAAAACTGTTTTTT. Its translation: CASSSVATNEKLFF. The V gene is TRBV6-5, the J gene TRBJ1-4, with D uncertain. The CDR3 totals 14 residues. The germline V and J ends were trimmed by 6 bases and 0 bases, with 8 bases remaining between them. Germline loops: CDR1 MNHEY, CDR2 SVGAGI.

The J gene is TRBJ1-2, the V gene TRBV13; TRBD1 aligns across 7 bases. Trimming took 0 bases from V and 4 from J; bases not matched to a gene: 5. Germline CDR1 PRHDT, CDR2 FYEKMQ (reference sequence). This CDR3 has 15 residues. DNA for the CDR3: TGTGCCAGCAGCTTAGGGGACAGGTATATCTATGGCTACACCTTC. This codes for CASSLGDRYIYGYTF.

DNA of the CDR3: TGTGCCAGCAGCCAAGACTCGAGCTCCTACAATGAGCAGTTCTTC. Encoded protein: CASSQDSSSYNEQFF. This chain joins TRBV6-5 and TRBJ2-1; D unclear. This CDR3 spans 15 amino acids. Trimming removed 6 bases from V and 0 bases from J, with 12 bases in between. CDR1 MNHEY and CDR2 SVGAGI come from the germline V gene.

CDR3: CSVDPVSSYNEQFF. CDR3 in DNA: TGCAGCGTTGATCCAGTCAGCTCCTACAATGAGCAGTTCTTC. This chain connects TRBV29-1 to TRBJ2-1, with unresolved D. CDR3 length equals 14 residues. Trimming stripped 3 bases from V and 0 bases from J, with 9 bases between. The germline V gene encodes CDR1 SQVTM and CDR2 ANQGSEA.

V gene TRBV19 combines with J gene TRBJ2-2; a weak D match, TRBD2 (6 bases). CDR1 is LNHDA, CDR2 SQIVND, per germline (reference sequence). The V end was cut by 5 bases, the J end by 5 bases, with 9 bases between. The CDR3 runs to 13 residues. This CDR3 reads CASSRAGTGELFF. In DNA, the CDR3 is TGTGCCAGTAGTCGGGCGGGGACCGGGGAGCTGTTTTTT.

This chain joins TRBV19 and TRBJ2-1; D is possibly TRBD1 (6 bases). Germline V gene data show CDR1 as LNHDA and CDR2 as SQIVND (reference sequence). The CDR3 loop spans 14 amino acids. V lost 3 bases to trimming and J lost 5 bases, with 11 bases between them. The CDR3 region is CASSIPRQDNEQFF. The CDR3 coding sequence is TGTGCCAGTAGTATTCCCAGACAGGACAATGAGCAGTTCTTC.

V usage is TRBV30 and J usage is TRBJ1-1; a weak D match, TRBD1 (5 bases). The germline V gene encodes CDR1 GTSNPN and CDR2 SVGIG (reference sequence). V dropped 6 bases and J dropped 1 base, with 9 bases sitting between them. The CDR3 length is 12 residues. The CDR3 loop is CACSTGNTEAFF. The CDR3 coding sequence is TGTGCCTGTTCAACAGGGAACACTGAAGCTTTCTTT. The full variable domain, rest sourced from reference TRBV30 and TRBJ1-1, is SQTIHQWPATLVQPVGSPLSLECTVEGTSNPNLYWYRQAAGRGLQLLFYSVGIGQISSEVPQNLSASRPQDRQFILSSKKLLLSDSGFYLCACSTGNTEAFFGQGTRLTVV.

J is TRBJ2-7 and V is TRBV7-6; 7 positions agree with TRBD1. The trim removed 5 bases at V and 5 bases at J, leaving 6 bases unmatched. This CDR3 contains 13 residues. CDR1 SGHVS and CDR2 FNYEAQ come from the germline V gene. Here the CDR3 DNA reads TGTGCCAGCAGCCAGACAGGGCGCGACGAGCAGTACTTC. It yields the protein CASSQTGRDEQYF.

The rearrangement links TRBV5-1 to TRBJ1-3; D remains ambiguous. This CDR3 contains 15 residues. In germline, CDR1 is SGHRS, CDR2 YFSETQ. V shed 4 bases and J shed 1 base, with 12 bases lying between them. CDR3 DNA: TGCGCCAGCAGCCTGGGTTATCTGTCTGGAAACACCATATATTTT. Its protein product is CASSLGYLSGNTIYF.